This TCR beta chain was obtained from a study of OX40 agonist ivuxolimab in advanced cancers. CDR3 size: 13 residues. Germline assignment: CDR1 SGHRS and CDR2 YFSETQ. V was clipped by 2 bases and J by 5 bases, with 8 bases between them. Sequenced by immunoSEQ multiplex PCR; TCRdb stores in-frame clones only, minus some. The data contain 75,000 to 95,000 clones, about 90% of them singletons. The receptor was isolated from an adult with an advanced solid tumor such as melanoma, head and neck, liver or kidney cancer. The sequencing used CD4+ or CD8+ T cells sorted from blood, collected in a trial of the OX40 agonist ivuxolimab. V usage is TRBV5-1 and J usage is TRBJ2-1; D is ambiguous. CDR3: CASSLSRNNEQFF. CDR3 sequence (DNA): TGCGCCAGCAGCTTATCCAGGAACAATGAGCAGTTCTTC.